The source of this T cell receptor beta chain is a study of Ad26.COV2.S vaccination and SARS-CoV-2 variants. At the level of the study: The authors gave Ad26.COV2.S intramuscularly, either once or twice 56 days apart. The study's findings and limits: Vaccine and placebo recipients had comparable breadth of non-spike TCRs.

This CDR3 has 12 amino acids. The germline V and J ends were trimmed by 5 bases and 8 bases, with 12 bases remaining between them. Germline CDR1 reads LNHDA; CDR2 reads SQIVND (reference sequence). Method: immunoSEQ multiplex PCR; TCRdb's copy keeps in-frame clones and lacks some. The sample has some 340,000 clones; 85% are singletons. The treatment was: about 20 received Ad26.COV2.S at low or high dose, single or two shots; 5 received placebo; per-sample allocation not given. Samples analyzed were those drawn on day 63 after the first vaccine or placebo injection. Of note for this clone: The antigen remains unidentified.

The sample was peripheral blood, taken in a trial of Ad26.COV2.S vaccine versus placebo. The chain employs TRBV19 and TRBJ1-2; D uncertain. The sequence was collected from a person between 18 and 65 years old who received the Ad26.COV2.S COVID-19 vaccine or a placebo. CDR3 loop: CASSLSSGGYTF. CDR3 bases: TGTGCCAGTAGTCTATCCTCGGGGGGCTACACCTTC. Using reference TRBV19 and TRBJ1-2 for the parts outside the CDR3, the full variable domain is DGGITQSPKYLFRKEGQNVTLSCEQNLNHDAMYWYRQDPGQGLRLIYYSQIVNDFQKGDIAEGYSVSREKKESFPLTVTSAQKNPTAFYLCASSLSSGGYTFGSGTRLTVV.